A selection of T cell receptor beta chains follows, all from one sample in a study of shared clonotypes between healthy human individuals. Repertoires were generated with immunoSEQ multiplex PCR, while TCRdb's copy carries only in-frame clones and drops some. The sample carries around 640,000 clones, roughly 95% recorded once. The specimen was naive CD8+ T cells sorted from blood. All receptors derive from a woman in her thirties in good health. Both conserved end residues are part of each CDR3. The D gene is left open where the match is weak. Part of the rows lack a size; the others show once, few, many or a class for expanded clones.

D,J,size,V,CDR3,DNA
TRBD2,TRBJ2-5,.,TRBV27,CASSPDPAGLRETQYF,TGTGCCAGCAGCCCCGATCCAGCGGGGCTCAGGGAGACCCAGTACTTC
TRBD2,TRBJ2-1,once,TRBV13,CASSLFPGLADNEQFF,TGTGCCAGCAGCTTATTTCCGGGACTAGCGGATAATGAGCAGTTCTTC
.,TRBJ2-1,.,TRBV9,CASSGPWGHNNEQFF,TGTGCCAGCAGCGGGCCCTGGGGCCATAATAATGAGCAGTTCTTC
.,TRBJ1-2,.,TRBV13,CASRRDGDNYGYTF,TGTGCCAGCAGACGGGACGGGGATAACTATGGCTACACCTTC
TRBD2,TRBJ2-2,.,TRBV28,CASRLAVNTGELFF,TGTGCCAGCAGACTAGCGGTGAACACCGGGGAGCTGTTTTTT
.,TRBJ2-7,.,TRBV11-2,CASSLDVYEQYF,TGTGCCAGCAGCCTTGATGTCTACGAGCAGTACTTC
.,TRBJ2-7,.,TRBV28,CASTQTGGTPYEQYF,TGTGCCAGCACTCAAACTGGGGGGACTCCCTACGAGCAGTACTTC
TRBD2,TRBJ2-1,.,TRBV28,CASSGLAEYNEQFF,TGTGCCAGCAGCGGACTAGCGGAGTACAATGAGCAGTTCTTC
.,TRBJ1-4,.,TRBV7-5,CVRSPNRGRDEKLFF,TGTGTCAGAAGCCCGAACAGGGGGCGTGATGAAAAACTGTTTTTT
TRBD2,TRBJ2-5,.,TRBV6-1,CASSELPGLAGKQETQYF,TGTGCCAGCAGTGAATTACCGGGACTAGCGGGGAAACAAGAGACCCAGTACTTC
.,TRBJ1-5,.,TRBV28,CASSLRDENQPQHF,TGTGCCAGCAGTTTAAGAGACGAAAATCAGCCCCAGCATTTT
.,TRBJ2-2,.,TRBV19,CASRDRGPEGTGELFF,TGTGCCAGTAGGGACCGGGGCCCGGAGGGCACCGGGGAGCTGTTTTTT
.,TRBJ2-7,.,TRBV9,CASSVGATEQYEQYF,TGTGCCAGCAGCGTAGGGGCGACAGAGCAATACGAGCAGTACTTC
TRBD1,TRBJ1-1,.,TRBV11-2,CASSLPPTGGAGEAFF,TGTGCCAGCAGCCTACCCCCGACAGGGGGTGCCGGAGAAGCTTTCTTT
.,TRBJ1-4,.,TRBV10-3,CAISDWGELFF,TGTGCCATCAGTGACTGGGGGGAACTGTTTTTT
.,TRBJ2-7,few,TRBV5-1,CASSFGQTYEQYF,TGCGCCAGCAGCTTTGGACAGACCTACGAGCAGTACTTC
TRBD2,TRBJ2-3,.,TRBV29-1,CSGTSGNTDTQYF,TGCAGCGGGACTAGCGGGAACACAGATACGCAGTATTTT